This T cell receptor beta chain is from a study of T-cell memory formation after mild COVID-19. Germline V gene data show CDR1 as SQVTM and CDR2 as ANQGSEA. This CDR3 has 13 amino acids. The ends lost 3 bases at V and 3 bases at J; junction bases unmatched: 5. The 5'RACE method, run with constant-segment primers, produced TCR alpha and TCR beta cDNA libraries (carrying sample barcodes and UMIs). One entry per CDR3 protein, called by TCRdb with MiXCR from the 5' RACE reads. This repertoire shows just over 400,000 distinct CDR3 sequences, around 22% found once; its top ten account for around 13%. This clonotype was detected many times.

The sequence was collected from an adult woman who had mild COVID-19 (a few samples of this study predate the infection). Cell type and time point are not known. The sequenced sample was PBMCs or a T cell subset sorted from them (not recorded which). The V and J genes are TRBV29-1 and TRBJ2-7; 7 bases map to TRBD1. The CDR3 reads CSVEVTGIYEQYF. CDR3 coding DNA: TGCAGCGTTGAGGTGACAGGGATCTACGAGCAGTACTTC.